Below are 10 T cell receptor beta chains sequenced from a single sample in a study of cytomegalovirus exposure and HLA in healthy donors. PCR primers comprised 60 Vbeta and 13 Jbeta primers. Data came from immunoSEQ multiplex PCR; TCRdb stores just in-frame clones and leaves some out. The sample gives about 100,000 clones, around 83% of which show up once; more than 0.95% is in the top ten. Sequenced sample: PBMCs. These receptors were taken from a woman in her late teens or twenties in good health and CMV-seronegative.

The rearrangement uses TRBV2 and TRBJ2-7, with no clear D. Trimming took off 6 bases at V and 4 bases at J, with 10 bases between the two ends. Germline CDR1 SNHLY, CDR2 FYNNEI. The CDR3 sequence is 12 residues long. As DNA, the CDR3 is TGTGCCAGCAGGTCAGATTCTTACGAGCAGTACTTC. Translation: CASRSDSYEQYF.

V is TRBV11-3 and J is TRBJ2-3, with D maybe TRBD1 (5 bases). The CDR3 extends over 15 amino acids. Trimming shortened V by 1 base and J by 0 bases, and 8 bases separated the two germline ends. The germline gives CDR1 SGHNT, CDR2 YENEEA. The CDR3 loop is CASSLGTTSTDTQYF. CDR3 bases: TGTGCCAGCAGCTTAGGGACAACTAGCACAGATACGCAGTATTTT. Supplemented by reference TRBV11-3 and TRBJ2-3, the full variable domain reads EAGVVQSPRYKIIEKKQPVAFWCNPISGHNTLYWYLQNLGQGPELLIRYENEEAVDDSQLPKDRFSAERLKGVDSTLKIQPAELGDSAVYLCASSLGTTSTDTQYFGPGTRLTVL.

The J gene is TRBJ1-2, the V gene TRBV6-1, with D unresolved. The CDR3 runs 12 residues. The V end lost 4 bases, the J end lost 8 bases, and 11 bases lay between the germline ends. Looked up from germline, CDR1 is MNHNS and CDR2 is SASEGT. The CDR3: CASSVPVLGYTF. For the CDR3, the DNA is TGTGCCAGCAGTGTGCCGGTGCTGGGCTACACCTTC.

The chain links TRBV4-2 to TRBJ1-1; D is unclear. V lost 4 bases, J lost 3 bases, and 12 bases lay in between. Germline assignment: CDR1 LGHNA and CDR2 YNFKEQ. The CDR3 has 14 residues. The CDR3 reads CASSLRVGDTEAFF. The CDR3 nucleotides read TGTGCCAGCAGCCTGAGGGTCGGGGACACTGAAGCTTTCTTT.

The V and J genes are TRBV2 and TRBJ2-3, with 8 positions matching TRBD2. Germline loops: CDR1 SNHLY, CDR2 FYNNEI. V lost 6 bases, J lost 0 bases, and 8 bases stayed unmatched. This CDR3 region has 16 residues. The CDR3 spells CASSGAGTRSTDTQYF. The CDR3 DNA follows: TGTGCCAGCAGCGGAGCCGGGACTAGAAGCACAGATACGCAGTATTTT.

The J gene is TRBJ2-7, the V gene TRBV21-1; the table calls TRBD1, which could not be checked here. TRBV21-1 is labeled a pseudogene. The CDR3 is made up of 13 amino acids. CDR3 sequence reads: CASRRRGLNEQYF. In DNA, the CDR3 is TGTGCCAGCAGGAGGAGGGGGCTCAACGAGCAGTACTTC.

CDR3 DNA sequence: TGTGCCAGCAGTTACCTTCGACAGTCTGGGGCCAACGTCCTGACTTTC. Protein: CASSYLRQSGANVLTF. The chain combines TRBV6-5 with TRBJ2-6, with D maybe TRBD1 (5 bases). The germline gives CDR1 MNHEY, CDR2 SVGAGI. V was shortened by 2 bases and J by 1 base, with 9 bases between the two germline ends. CDR3 length: 16 residues.

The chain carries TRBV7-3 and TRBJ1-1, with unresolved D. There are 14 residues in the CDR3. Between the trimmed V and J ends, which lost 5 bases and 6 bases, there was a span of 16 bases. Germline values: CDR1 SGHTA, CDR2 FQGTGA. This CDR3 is CASSQVADSPEAFF. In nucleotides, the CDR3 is TGTGCCAGCAGCCAAGTCGCAGATTCCCCTGAAGCTTTCTTT.

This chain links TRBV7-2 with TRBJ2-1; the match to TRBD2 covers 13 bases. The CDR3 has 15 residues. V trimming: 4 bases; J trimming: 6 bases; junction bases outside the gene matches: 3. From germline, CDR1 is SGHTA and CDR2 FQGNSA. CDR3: CASSSRTSGSNEQFF. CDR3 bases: TGTGCCAGCAGCTCGAGGACTAGCGGGAGCAATGAGCAGTTCTTC. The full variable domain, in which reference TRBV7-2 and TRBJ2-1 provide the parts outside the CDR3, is GAGVSQSPSNKVTEKGKDVELRCDPISGHTALYWYRQSLGQGLEFLIYFQGNSAPDKSGLPSDRFSAERTGGSVSTLTIQRTQQEDSAVYLCASSSRTSGSNEQFFGPGTRLTVL.

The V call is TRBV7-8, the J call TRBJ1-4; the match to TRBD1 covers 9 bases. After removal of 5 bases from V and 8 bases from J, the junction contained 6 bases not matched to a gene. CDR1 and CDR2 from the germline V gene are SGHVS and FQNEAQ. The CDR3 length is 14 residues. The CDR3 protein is CASSEQGAGEKLFF. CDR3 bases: TGTGCCAGCAGCGAACAGGGGGCTGGGGAAAAACTGTTTTTT.